The 15 T cell receptor beta chains listed next were all sequenced from one sample in a study of CD8+ T cells in alopecia areata. The treatment here: oral pan-JAK inhibitor, 5-10 mg twice daily. Following RNA extraction, reverse transcription yielded cDNA that acted as the sequencing template. Clones were read by immunoSEQ multiplex PCR, and TCRdb kept only the in-frame ones, dropping some. The sample records about 190,000 clones, roughly 53% being singletons. Here the sequenced sample was CD8+ T cells sorted from blood, taken at week 24, from a patient treated with tofacitinib. Receptors originate from a human donor with alopecia areata.

V is TRBV29-1 and J is TRBJ1-1; D gene uncertain. CDR3 length equals 13 residues. The germline V and J ends were trimmed by 7 bases and 7 bases, with 19 bases remaining between them. The V gene's germline CDR1 is SQVTM and CDR2 ANQGSEA. CDR3 bases: TGCAGCGCCCATCTCGAGCGGGAACGTGAAGCTTTCTTT. Encoded protein: CSAHLEREREAFF.

The chain employs TRBV6-1 and TRBJ2-3; D remains ambiguous. Germline V gene data show CDR1 as MNHNS and CDR2 as SASEGT. The V and J ends lost 4 bases and 4 bases respectively, with 15 bases between them. CDR3 size: 15 residues. The CDR3 DNA reads as TGTGCCAGCAGTGTAGATACCTACCGGCCAGATACGCAGTATTTT. This gives the protein CASSVDTYRPDTQYF.

This clone showed up just a few times. The chain employs TRBV13 and TRBJ2-5; 9 nucleotides match TRBD1. This CDR3 region has 15 residues. V was clipped by 5 bases and J by 3 bases; unmatched bases: 7. Germline loops: CDR1 PRHDT, CDR2 FYEKMQ (reference sequence). The CDR3 region has the DNA TGTGCCAGCAGCACCGGGACAGGGAGGGAAGAGACCCAGTACTTC. Translated: CASSTGTGREETQYF. The full variable domain, rest sourced from reference TRBV13 and TRBJ2-5, is AAGVIQSPRHLIKEKRETATLKCYPIPRHDTVYWYQQGPGQDPQFLISFYEKMQSDKGSIPDRFSAQQFSDYHSELNMSSLELGDSALYFCASSTGTGREETQYFGPGTRLLVL.

This CDR3 reads CASQTLEVAGVQETQYF. The CDR3 DNA reads TGTGCCAGCCAAACTCTGGAAGTAGCGGGGGTACAAGAGACCCAGTACTTC. The chain links TRBV11-1 to TRBJ2-5; 9 positions agree with TRBD2. This CDR3 has 17 residues. CDR1 is SGHAT and CDR2 is FQDESV in the germline V gene (reference sequence). Trimming cost V 8 bases and J 2 bases; bases outside gene matches: 15.

The genes are TRBV5-1 and TRBJ2-7; D remains ambiguous. Between the trimmed V and J ends, which lost 3 bases and 5 bases, there was a span of 12 bases. The CDR3 is made up of 13 amino acids. Germline V CDR1 and CDR2: SGHRS, YFSETQ. The CDR3 nucleotides read TGCGCCAGCAGCTCCGTCCCATGGGACGAGCAGTACTTC. Its protein is CASSSVPWDEQYF.

This clone was detected only a few times. The V and J genes are TRBV4-1 and TRBJ2-3; 8 bases map to TRBD2. CDR1 and CDR2 (germline): MGHRA, YSYEKL. The CDR3 consists of 17 residues. V was pared by 1 base and J by 3 bases, with 9 bases of the junction left unmatched. CDR3: CASSQGPGGAATDTQYF. CDR3 sequence (DNA): TGCGCCAGCAGCCAAGGGCCCGGGGGGGCAGCGACAGATACGCAGTATTTT.

The chain is built from TRBV12-5 and TRBJ1-5; D is perhaps TRBD1 (5 bases). The germline V and J ends were trimmed by 5 bases and 10 bases, with 12 bases remaining between them. This CDR3 is built from 12 residues. The germline CDR1 and CDR2 sequences are LGHNT and FRNRAP. CDR3 DNA sequence: TGTGCTAGTGGTCACGGGGGGTATCCCCAGCATTTT. This translates into CASGHGGYPQHF.

This chain joins TRBV21-1 and TRBJ1-2. TRBV21-1 is flagged as a pseudogene. CDR3 size: 13 residues. The CDR3 nucleotides read TGTGCCAGCAGCCAGGAGGGAGGTTGCGGCTACACCTTC. Its translation: CASSQEGGCGYTF.

This chain connects TRBV30 to TRBJ1-2; D unresolved. Trimming cost V 1 base and J 3 bases, with 12 bases left between them. This CDR3 is 14 amino acids long. Germline V lookup: CDR1 GTSNPN, CDR2 SVGIG (reference sequence). CDR3 sequence reads: CAWSGDGIYYGYTF. As DNA, the CDR3 is TGTGCCTGGAGTGGCGATGGAATCTACTATGGCTACACCTTC.

This clone was seen a handful of times. The chain recombines TRBV7-8 with TRBJ1-1; 7 positions agree with TRBD1. This CDR3 is built from 14 residues. In germline, CDR1 is SGHVS, CDR2 FQNEAQ. V lost 5 bases, J lost 1 base, and 4 bases stayed unmatched. This chain's CDR3 is CASSDGDRNTEAFF. DNA for the CDR3: TGTGCCAGCAGCGACGGGGACAGGAACACTGAAGCTTTCTTT.

The sample holds a few counts of this clone. J is TRBJ2-4 and V is TRBV5-4, with TRBD2 matching over 16 bases. CDR3 size: 18 residues. Germline CDR1 and CDR2: SGHNT and YYREEE (reference sequence). V lost 3 bases, J lost 9 bases, and 12 bases stayed unmatched. The CDR3 is CASSSGLAGGPGASIQYF. CDR3 nucleotide sequence: TGTGCCAGCAGCTCGGGACTAGCGGGGGGGCCGGGGGCCAGCATTCAGTACTTC.

Only one count was recorded for this clone. The J gene is TRBJ1-5, the V gene TRBV5-6, with a weak D call TRBD1 (6 bases). V lost 1 base, J lost 2 bases, and 13 bases lay in between. The CDR3 consists of 16 residues. The germline CDR1 and CDR2 sequences are SGHDT and YYEEEE. The CDR3 DNA reads as TGTGCCAGCAGCTTGTTCCTCAGGGGTGGCAATCAGCCCCAGCATTTT. This encodes CASSLFLRGGNQPQHF.

Regarding this clone: The same CDR3 is also encoded by other DNA sequences in this sample. V usage is TRBV5-6 and J usage is TRBJ2-7, with 7 bases fitting TRBD1. The ends lost 3 bases at V and 3 bases at J; junction bases unmatched: 3. Looked up from germline, CDR1 is SGHDT and CDR2 is YYEEEE. The CDR3 contains 13 residues. CDR3 sequence reads: CASSWGQSYEQYF. The CDR3 DNA follows: TGTGCCAGCAGCTGGGGACAGAGCTACGAGCAGTACTTC.

This clone has just a few counts. The chain combines TRBV19 with TRBJ2-1; D unclear. The V and J ends lost 3 bases and 7 bases respectively, with 7 bases between them. Per germline, CDR1 LNHDA and CDR2 SQIVND (reference sequence). The CDR3 has 12 residues. The CDR3 spells CASSMGLNEQFF. CDR3 nucleotides: TGTGCCAGTAGTATGGGCCTTAATGAGCAGTTCTTC.

V is TRBV7-9 and J is TRBJ1-5; D uncertain. The CDR3 has 16 residues. Germline lookup yields CDR1 SEHNR and CDR2 FQNEAQ (reference sequence). Trimming removed 5 bases from V and 3 bases from J, with 17 bases in between. The CDR3 reads CASSPPGGSNNQPQHF. In DNA form, the CDR3 reads TGTGCCAGCAGCCCCCCGGGTGGCAGCAACAATCAGCCCCAGCATTTT.